This TCR beta chain was found in a study of shared clonotypes between healthy human individuals. V lost 2 bases, J lost 4 bases, and 14 bases lay in between. Germline CDR1 reads SQVTM; CDR2 reads ANQGSEA. CDR3 size: 14 residues. CD45RO negativity and positive selection for CCR7 defined naive CD8 cells, a population that excluded terminally differentiated effector memory CD45RA+ cells. Donors comprised healthy HIV-negative adults lacking recent acute infections or vaccinations. Repertoires were generated with immunoSEQ multiplex PCR, while TCRdb's copy carries only in-frame clones and drops some. The sample lists about 1.9 million clones, roughly 95% occurring once.

The chain is built from TRBV29-1 and TRBJ2-5; D unresolved. The source of this sequence is a man aged 18 to 30 in good health. Some clones in this sample may be carry-over from other donors' samples. The sequenced material came from naive CD8+ T cells from PBMCs. CDR3 loop: CSVELVGLIETQYF. CDR3 DNA sequence: TGCAGCGTTGAACTCGTCGGGCTAATAGAGACCCAGTACTTC.